Below are 15 T cell receptor beta chains sequenced from a single sample in a study of blood T cell repertoires in COVID-19. Sequencing used immunoSEQ multiplex PCR; TCRdb keeps in-frame clones, though not all of them. The data show 400,000 to 450,000 clones, around 91% seen once. Sequenced material: peripheral blood. These receptors all come from a woman in her thirties or forties with COVID-19, enrolled during active disease.

This clone was recorded a few times. This sample also contains other DNA sequences that code for the same CDR3. The V gene is TRBV29-1, the J gene TRBJ1-2, with TRBD1 matching over 7 bases. This CDR3 region has 11 residues. Germline V CDR1 and CDR2: SQVTM, ANQGSEA. After removal of 6 bases from V and 3 bases from J, the junction contained 1 base not matched to a gene. CDR3 bases: TGCAGCGTAGGACAGGACTATGGCTACACCTTC. Encoded protein: CSVGQDYGYTF.

V and J are TRBV18 and TRBJ2-7; 10 bases line up with TRBD2. This CDR3 spans 14 amino acids. Trimming cost V 3 bases and J 4 bases; bases outside gene matches: 3. Germline CDR1 KGHSH, CDR2 LQKENI. In DNA, the CDR3 is TGTGCCAGCTCACCTGTGGGACTAGCGTACGAGCAGTACTTC. This encodes CASSPVGLAYEQYF.

In its sample, this clone was seen once. V usage is TRBV6-5 and J usage is TRBJ1-1; D is uncertain. Germline CDR1 MNHEY, CDR2 SVGAGI. Trimming left V 0 bases short and J 5 bases short, with 10 bases between. The CDR3 spans 14 residues. The CDR3 here is CASSYSRRRTEAFF. CDR3 nucleotides: TGTGCCAGCAGTTACTCAAGGAGGCGGACTGAAGCTTTCTTT.

The chain couples TRBV27 to TRBJ1-2; 9 bases align to TRBD1. CDR1 is MNHEY, CDR2 SMNVEV, per germline (reference sequence). The CDR3 covers 15 residues. The trim removed 6 bases at V and 7 bases at J, leaving 12 bases unmatched. DNA of the CDR3: TGTGCCAGCAGAGGGACAGGGAGGGGCAGGGGTGGCTACACCTTC. This codes for CASRGTGRGRGGYTF.

The rearrangement uses TRBV18 and TRBJ2-7, with D perhaps matching TRBD2 (5 bases). Germline-derived CDR1 and CDR2 are KGHSH and LQKENI. The V and J ends lost 1 base and 0 bases respectively, with 10 bases between them. This CDR3 spans 15 amino acids. CDR3 nucleotide sequence: TGTGCCAGCTCACCACTAGCGCAGAGCTCCTACGAGCAGTACTTC. It specifies CASSPLAQSSYEQYF.

The V and J genes are TRBV7-2 and TRBJ2-1; 8 bases line up with TRBD1. V was clipped by 2 bases and J by 8 bases; unmatched bases: 11. There are 16 residues in the CDR3. CDR1 is SGHTA, CDR2 FQGNSA, per germline. The CDR3 region has the DNA TGTGCCAGCAGCTTATGGGAAAGGACAGGGTCCCATGAGCAGTTCTTC. Encoded protein: CASSLWERTGSHEQFF.

The chain links TRBV7-2 to TRBJ1-1; perhaps TRBD1 as D (5 bases). CDR1 is SGHTA, CDR2 FQGNSA, per germline. This CDR3 spans 13 amino acids. The V end lost 5 bases, the J end lost 6 bases, and 13 bases lay between the germline ends. CDR3 sequence reads: CASSVDTGAEAFF. Written as DNA, the CDR3 is TGTGCCAGCAGCGTAGACACAGGAGCTGAAGCTTTCTTT.

This chain uses TRBV28 with TRBJ1-1; D is unresolved. The CDR3 is 12 residues long. V was clipped by 6 bases and J by 7 bases, with 12 bases between them. CDR1 and CDR2 from the germline V gene are MDHEN and SYDVKM. The CDR3: CASSGRGFEAFF. Written as DNA, the CDR3 is TGTGCCAGCAGCGGACGGGGATTTGAAGCTTTCTTT. Full variable domain (remainder filled in from reference TRBV28 and TRBJ1-1): DVKVTQSSRYLVKRTGEKVFLECVQDMDHENMFWYRQDPGLGLRLIYFSYDVKMKEKGDIPEGYSVSREKKERFSLILESASTNQTSMYLCASSGRGFEAFFGQGTRLTVV.

This clone was counted only a few times. This chain links TRBV28 with TRBJ1-1; 8 positions match TRBD1. CDR1 and CDR2 from the germline V gene are MDHEN and SYDVKM. This CDR3 is built from 14 residues. V lost 3 bases, J lost 4 bases, and 4 bases stayed unmatched. CDR3 protein: CASSFHGTGTEAFF. CDR3 coding DNA: TGTGCCAGCAGTTTCCACGGGACAGGCACTGAAGCTTTCTTT.

The chain carries TRBV19 and TRBJ1-1, with 10 bases fitting TRBD1. V gave up 5 bases and J gave up 1 base; unmatched junction bases: 13. CDR1 and CDR2 (germline): LNHDA, SQIVND (reference sequence). The CDR3 totals 18 residues. The DNA for the CDR3 is TGTGCCAGTAGTGTTAGACAGGGGGCGCGATCGCCGAACACTGAAGCTTTCTTT. Protein sequence: CASSVRQGARSPNTEAFF.

The chain links TRBV7-3 to TRBJ1-5; tentatively, D is TRBD1 (5 bases). The germline gives CDR1 SGHTA, CDR2 FQGTGA. This CDR3 has 17 amino acids. V was cut by 2 bases and J by 1 base, with 15 bases left in between. The CDR3 DNA reads TGTGCCAGCAGCTTAGGGGCAGGGATTGTGAGCAATCAGCCCCAGCATTTT. This sequence encodes CASSLGAGIVSNQPQHF.

The chain links TRBV5-6 to TRBJ2-1, with 10 bases fitting TRBD1. The length of the CDR3 is 13 residues. In germline, CDR1 is SGHDT, CDR2 YYEEEE. Trimming cost V 6 bases and J 8 bases; bases outside gene matches: 5. The CDR3 DNA reads as TGTGCCAGCAAACCGACAGGGGGCGATGAGCAGTTCTTC. This codes for CASKPTGGDEQFF.

The chain has TRBV3-1 (or the pseudogene TRBV3-2) and TRBJ1-5, with TRBD1 matching over 9 bases. Germline-derived CDR1 and CDR2 are LGHDT and YNNKEL (reference sequence). The J segment lost 3 bases and the V segment lost 1 base, leaving 1 base of the junction unmatched. The CDR3 has 15 residues. The CDR3 loop reads CASSQGTGDNQPQHF. CDR3 in DNA: TGTGCCAGCAGCCAAGGGACAGGGGACAATCAGCCCCAGCATTTT.

The chain employs TRBV5-4 and TRBJ2-1; possible D gene TRBD2, 6 bases. The CDR3 totals 14 residues. Germline V lookup: CDR1 SGHNT, CDR2 YYREEE (reference sequence). V shed 4 bases and J shed 9 bases, with 17 bases lying between them. In nucleotides, the CDR3 is TGTGCCAGCAGCCCCGGGACTGTGAGGGGTGAGCAGTTCTTC. This codes for CASSPGTVRGEQFF. Supplemented by reference TRBV5-4 and TRBJ2-1, the full variable domain reads ETGVTQSPTHLIKTRGQQVTLRCSSQSGHNTVSWYQQALGQGPQFIFQYYREEENGRGNFPPRFSGLQFPNYSSELNVNALELDDSALYLCASSPGTVRGEQFFGPGTRLTVL.

This clone was detected once. This chain links TRBV15 with TRBJ2-5, with D uncertain. CDR1 is LNHNV and CDR2 is YYDKDF in the germline V gene (reference sequence). The CDR3 loop spans 15 amino acids. Trimming cost V 0 bases and J 5 bases, with 13 bases left between them. This CDR3 is CATSRDGTAGETQYF. The CDR3 DNA is TGTGCCACCAGCAGAGATGGCACAGCTGGGGAGACCCAGTACTTC.